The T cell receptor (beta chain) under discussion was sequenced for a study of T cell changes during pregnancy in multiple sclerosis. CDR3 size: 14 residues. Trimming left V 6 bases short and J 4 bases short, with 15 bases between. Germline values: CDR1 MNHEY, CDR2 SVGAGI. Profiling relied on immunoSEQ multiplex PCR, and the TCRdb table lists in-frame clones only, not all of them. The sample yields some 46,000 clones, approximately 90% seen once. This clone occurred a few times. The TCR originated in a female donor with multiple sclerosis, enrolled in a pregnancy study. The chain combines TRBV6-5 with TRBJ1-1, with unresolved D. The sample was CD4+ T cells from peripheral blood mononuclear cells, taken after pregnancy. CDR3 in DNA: TGTGCCAGCAGACCCGCGGGCGAGGGCACTGAAGCTTTCTTT. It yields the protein CASRPAGEGTEAFF.